Listed below are T cell receptor beta chains from one sample, sequenced in a study of read filtering for tumor transcriptome and immune sequencing. One entry per CDR3 protein results from TCRdb running MiXCR on the reads. The repertoire includes 100,000 to 150,000 distinct CDR3 sequences, under 15% of them detected once, and more than 9.5% sits in the top ten. The source material was a population of CD138-negative cells sorted from bone marrow. The receptor source for this set is a donor over 35 with multiple myeloma. Both conserved end residues are trimmed from each CDR3.

j_call v_call cdr3_aa
TRBJ1-2 TRBV7-2 ASSPTTGTIGGYT
TRBJ2-1 TRBV12-3/TRBV12-4 ASSLGVLLAGQGKRPYNEQF
TRBJ1-2 TRBV9 ASSVAWQEGMVYGYT
TRBJ2-1 TRBV7-8 ASSRIQSSYNEQF
TRBJ1-5 TRBV3-1 ASSQGLPVSNQPQH
TRBJ1-1 TRBV6-2/TRBV6-3 ASSRAPPAPEAF
TRBJ2-3 TRBV20-1 SARGLAGPGDTQY
TRBJ1-1 TRBV7-9 ASSPGGMNTEAF
TRBJ1-1 TRBV18 ASSPQDRVTEAF
TRBJ1-6 TRBV5-5 ASSLGGDYSPLH
TRBJ1-5 TRBV20-1 SARQGASSQH
TRBJ2-5 TRBV5-1 SSSFAGTGLETQY
TRBJ2-3 TRBV7-9 ASSWDGLAGAGRLDTQY
TRBJ2-5 TRBV5-1 ASSLGQGALEETQY
TRBJ1-2 TRBV3-1 ATAQRTEREYGYT
TRBJ2-7 TRBV20-1 SASHSYEQY
TRBJ2-5 TRBV2 ARRTSGGQETQY
TRBJ1-1 TRBV29-1 SVEMGAGGTEAF
TRBJ2-7 TRBV19 ASSRIAGTGIYEQY
TRBJ2-1 TRBV19 ASSIGAGFSGEQF
TRBJ2-3 TRBV29-1 SVAGKGTRTDTQY
TRBJ2-5 TRBV7-2 ASSLGTSGSGETQY
TRBJ2-3 TRBV10-2 ASSNEGVSSGDTQY
TRBJ2-1 TRBV19 ASRDEGARNEQF
TRBJ2-7 TRBV28 ASSSVSYEQY
TRBJ2-2 TRBV6-2/TRBV6-3 ASSNYHMNTGELF
TRBJ1-4 TRBV20-1 SAREGAANEKLF
TRBJ2-2 TRBV3-1 ASSQAGRSGELF
TRBJ2-3 TRBV7-2 ASSPYGGAKSTDTQY
TRBJ1-1 TRBV6-5 ASSYGPLNTEAF
TRBJ1-1 TRBV6-5 ASSRTAGTEAF
TRBJ2-1 TRBV24-1 ATSDLLATGFGEQF
TRBJ2-7 TRBV5-1 ASSLVAGGRYEQY
TRBJ2-5 TRBV6-1 AIRRDRGRETQY
TRBJ2-7 TRBV19 ASSTPSGSSYEQY
TRBJ1-1 TRBV12-3/TRBV12-4 ASSPSQDTEAF
TRBJ2-1 TRBV6-4 ASSRLAGDYNEQF
TRBJ2-1 TRBV7-2 ASSTIAGERQF
TRBJ2-3 TRBV7-2 ASSGHGSTTDTQY
TRBJ2-6 TRBV25-1 ASSESLRGSGANVLT
TRBJ1-5 TRBV7-8 ASSVQARNQPQH
TRBJ1-5 TRBV20-1 SARVPGKDQPQH
TRBJ2-3 TRBV6-1 ASKQGGIGDTQY
TRBJ1-1 TRBV7-2 ASSTVPQGGTEAF
TRBJ1-1 TRBV12-3/TRBV12-4 ASSSSGTGVTEAF
TRBJ2-5 TRBV6-1 ASSENSGRGETQY
TRBJ2-5 TRBV28 ASRFQETQY
TRBJ2-5 TRBV7-2 ASSLGLAGKETQY
TRBJ2-1 TRBV11-2 ASSLGGRASYNEQF
TRBJ2-5 TRBV20-1 SITAGGAETQY
TRBJ2-1 TRBV12-3/TRBV12-4 ASLFSWGVEQF
TRBJ2-7 TRBV27 ASSSGLAGAKKQY
TRBJ2-7 TRBV20-1 SASTGDRGSYEQY
TRBJ2-3 TRBV12-3/TRBV12-4 ASTLTGFADTQY
TRBJ2-5 TRBV9 ASSVGGQGETQY
TRBJ2-1 TRBV5-4 ASSPAGGPGDEQF
TRBJ2-3 TRBV28 VSSPLAGGPIDTQY
TRBJ2-3 TRBV12-3/TRBV12-4 ASSTGGPTDTQY